This TCR beta chain is drawn from a study of cytomegalovirus exposure and HLA in healthy donors (dated by TCRdb to about 2017). About the study as a whole: In an earlier analysis of under 750 of the donors, approximately 260 Gb of sequence data and just under 120 million unique TCR beta sequences from approximately 180 million T cells were reported. An early release covering roughly 600 HLA-typed donors comprised about 320 gigabases of sequencing data and 85 million or so unique TCR sequences. The genetic ancestry cluster associated with self-reported Caucasian donors included about 84% of the roughly 360 genotyped donors. The study aimed to test whether cataloging public T cell receptors could reveal signatures of past pathogen exposure. The T cell repertoires of some 700 subjects were profiled by immunosequencing and related to cytomegalovirus serostatus. A separate validation cohort of some 130 different subjects was used in addition to the approximately 700-subject first cohort. To predict cytomegalovirus infection status, the study combined high-throughput TCR immunosequencing, statistical association of individual TCRs with disease status, and machine learning. A later analysis re-analyzed previously published TCR beta repertoires from approximately 700 donors and added high-resolution HLA genotyping to study TCR occurrence patterns. Rather than using new phenotypic data, the later analysis identified candidate immune exposures from TCR beta sequences and from how often those sequences occurred across donors. An earlier analysis of 587 of the donors used high-throughput TCR beta sequencing to judge whether each TCR beta V gene segment behaved as functional or pseudogenic. Donor age, sex, ethnicity and CMV serostatus were compiled alongside the repertoire data. A later genetic analysis used genome-wide SNP genotypes for about 60% of the roughly 670 donors, treating that subset as a discovery cohort. Every discovery cohort repertoire had been produced on one sequencing platform. Both class I and class II loci were covered by HLA typing, at four-digit resolution. Typing coverage differed by locus: A, B, C, DRB1 and DQB1 were typed in about 620-630 donors, DQA1 in about 500, DPA1 in roughly 590, and DPB1 in 400 to 490. A few DR-DQ haplotypes were handled as single units for association and clustering because linkage in the cohort was strong. Across approximately 400 genotyped donors of the cohort, an average of roughly 230,000 unique TCR beta nucleotide sequences per donor were sequenced, and around 19% of those sequences were non-productive.

Comments on this clone: The antigen this receptor binds is unknown. At one end the junction does not follow the germline gene, possibly because of a read error.

The CDR3 runs 16 residues from the cysteine to the phenylalanine. The entry retains the CDR3 DNA only, 48 bases that are in frame from base 1. CDR1 and CDR2, looked up from the germline V gene (reference sequence), are WNHNN and SYGVQD. The library relied on the immunoSEQ multiplex PCR assay. For the multiplex PCR, a mixture combining 60 forward primers for TCR Vbeta segments and 13 reverse primers for TCR Jbeta segments was used. The CDR3 region of rearranged TCR beta genes was amplified from genomic DNA with a multiplex PCR assay. Amplified TCR beta libraries were sequenced as 87-base-pair reads on the Illumina HiSeq System. The authors' pipeline ran thus. A later analysis counted approximately 84 million unique TCR beta chains across the 600 to 850 repertoires, and around 9.9 million of these chains were shared by at least two donors. To remove PCR and sequencing errors, raw reads were error-corrected and collapsed into unique sequences using a nearest-neighbor algorithm that merged closely related sequences. Alignment of CDR3 sequences to IMGT reference sequences was used to assign V, D and J gene segments. For a sequence to be retained, a match of at least six nucleotides was required to both a V gene segment and a J gene segment. A rearrangement was called productive if the CDR3 had no stop codons and remained in frame with V and J, and every other rearrangement was called non-productive. Following IMGT convention, CDR3 was defined as the stretch from the second conserved V-encoded cysteine up to the conserved J-encoded phenylalanine. The earlier analysis of a few hundred of the donors excluded sequences that lacked an unambiguous match to a single V gene segment. An earlier analysis of 587 of the donors called V segments functional above 56.7% productive rearrangements and segregating when the between-donor standard deviation exceeded 5%. A statistical classification framework was built to diagnose cytomegalovirus status from the catalog of TCR beta chain sequences. A later analysis assigned V and J genes by comparing TCR nucleotide sequences with IMGT/GENE-DB human TR gene sequences. In a later analysis, CDR3 sequences and most-parsimonious VDJ recombination scenarios were assigned using the TCRdist pipeline. In a later analysis, every TCR beta chain was defined by the combination of its CDR3 amino acid sequence and its V-gene family, and reads without a unique V-gene family were dropped. In a later analysis, 500 to 700 highly shared, low-generation-probability nucleotide sequences were removed to address suspected cross-contamination and a sequencing artifact. In a later analysis, a clonal expansion index was calculated for each public chain from normalized within-repertoire ranks of inferred template counts. Generation probabilities in a later analysis came from a VDJ recombination model fitted to out-of-frame rearrangements, and those results were checked against IGoR. In a later analysis, hypergeometric tests were used to score TCR-TCR, TCR-HLA and TCR-CMV co-occurrence, with a repertoire-size bias correction applied to TCR pairs. In a later analysis, false discovery rates were estimated by permuting HLA or CMV assignments 20 times. In a later analysis, co-occurring TCRs were grouped with DBSCAN, and TCRdist sequence similarity was added when clustering was performed within HLA-allele-positive subsets. Repertoires with fewer than 30,000 or more than 120,000 public chains were left out of co-occurrence clustering, as were several repertoires with anomalous nucleotide sharing. The source is immuneACCESS, and TCRdb retained only in-frame sequences with V and J called. Part of the clones is not carried over; for the studies checked, unresolved V genes explain less than half of this, and the remainder is unexplained. V, J and clone size reflect that table, while D and trimming were determined from the DNA. The sample contains 80,000 to 130,000 clones, 79% of them found a single time. The leading ten clones occupy 4.1% of the sample.

What the research found in general, with its limitations: In a later analysis, HLA-associated TCR beta chains showed more clonal expansion and lower generation probabilities than non-associated chains that were equally common. Because the 87-base-pair reads could not distinguish some IMGT-functional V segments, including TRBV6-2 and TRBV6-3, those segments were excluded. According to a later analysis, TCR association rates differed among HLA loci, with DRB1 alleles showing the most associated TCRs and HLA-C alleles showing the fewest. When HLA alleles, especially DR and DQ, strongly co-occurred, attributing TCR associations to individual alleles was difficult. An association between a missense DCLRE1C variant and V-gene and J-gene trimming of TCR beta chains was found in a later genetic analysis and replicated in an independent cohort. A later genetic analysis reported fewer N-insertions in productive TCRs among donors in an Asian-associated ancestry cluster than the roughly 640-donor mean. Immune exposure information for the cohort was limited to CMV serostatus. Across donors, most TCR sequences were observed very rarely, whereas some public TCRs were present in many individuals. In a later analysis, about 16,000 TCR beta sequences were associated with specific HLA alleles at a false discovery rate of 0.05. HLA typing was unavailable for some donors at each locus, so association tests used only the typed subset. A further reported finding was that TCR beta sequences accurately predicted the HLA-A and HLA-B alleles for most subjects in the first cohort. In an earlier analysis of some 550 of the donors, most TCR beta V segments were observed in productive rearrangements about 87% or about 30% of the time, broadly matching IMGT annotations. Linkage disequilibrium might explain the correlated functional status among segregating V segments, but an unknown experimental factor could not be ruled out. In both the original and validation cohorts, the classifier was reported to diagnose cytomegalovirus status with high specificity and sensitivity. In vitro tests confirmed that a few of the cytomegalovirus-associated TCR beta chains recognize cytomegalovirus antigens. In the study, about 150 TCR beta chains were listed as associated with cytomegalovirus. A later analysis reported that several top co-occurrence clusters appeared linked to parvovirus B19, influenza, CMV and Epstein-Barr virus. Sequencing depth was assumed to be roughly uniform across donors in the presence/absence analyses, though that assumption may not hold. The earlier analysis of a few hundred of the donors excluded some 15 rarely observed V segments, including chromosome 9 orphons, because counts were too low. The sequencing pipeline was judged likely to have produced a cluster of highly shared sequence variants as a technical artifact. According to a later analysis, most CMV-associated TCR beta chains appeared to be HLA-restricted, and the HLA associations seemed to be driven largely by CMV exposure. This cohort had only TCR beta chains sequenced, and the lack of alpha or paired-chain data limited which features could be detected. It was suggested by the authors that the approach could potentially be generalized to other disease states and immunological phenotypes.

In total, over 600 healthy bone marrow donors made up the cohort. At the time of sampling, all cohort members were nominally healthy, though unrecorded immune exposures were likely present. The donor tested CMV seropositive, placing the donor among the 310 or so seropositive members of the cohort. Each donor provided a peripheral blood sample, and peripheral blood mononuclear cells were used for TCR beta sequencing. The Qiagen DNeasy Blood Extraction Kit was used to extract genomic DNA from the blood cell samples. The source is a female donor in good health and CMV-seropositive. Rearrangement joined TRBV10-1 to TRBJ2-6; a tentative D call is TRBD2 (6 bases match). Sequencing was done on a sample of PBMCs. The CDR3 in this case is CASSEGGDSGANGLTF. The nucleotide sequence reads as follows: TGCGCCAGCAGTGAGGGAGGGGACTCTGGGGCCAACGGCCTGACTTTC.